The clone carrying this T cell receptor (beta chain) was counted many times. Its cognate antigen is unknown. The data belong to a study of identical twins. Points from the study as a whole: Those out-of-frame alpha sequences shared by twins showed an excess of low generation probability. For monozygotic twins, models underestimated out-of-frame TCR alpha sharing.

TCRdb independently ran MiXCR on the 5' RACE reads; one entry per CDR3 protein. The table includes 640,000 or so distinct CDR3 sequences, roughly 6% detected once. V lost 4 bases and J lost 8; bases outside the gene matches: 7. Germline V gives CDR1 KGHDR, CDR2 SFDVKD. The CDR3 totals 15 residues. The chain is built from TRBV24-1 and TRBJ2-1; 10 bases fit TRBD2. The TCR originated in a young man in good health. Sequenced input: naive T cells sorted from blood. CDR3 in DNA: TGTGCCACCAGTGACAGCGGGAGGGCCGACCATGAGCAGTTCTTC. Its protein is CATSDSGRADHEQFF.